This TCR beta chain derives from a study of blood T cells in healthy people across ages. Study details: Capture by template switching was about one barcoded beta molecule per two T cells.

The table lists this clonotype with a few counts. A second PCR, run for about 7 to 11 cycles, used a sample-barcoded 5' primer plus a J-beta primer mix. TCRdb ran MiXCR on the 5' RACE reads and lists one entry per CDR3 protein. The sample carries some 850,000 distinct CDR3 sequences, roughly 25% recorded once. This sample also belongs to another study, concerning T cells of mothers and their children. That work adds: Related and unrelated pairs show similar shaping of TCR recombination output by thymic selection.

The source is a boy between 10 and 17 years old in good health. The sequenced sample consisted of blood.

The CDR3: CASSVDDRGTYEQYF. The CDR3 DNA is TGTGCCAGCAGCGTAGACGACAGGGGGACCTACGAGCAGTACTTC. The chain is built from TRBV9 and TRBJ2-7, with 9 bases lining up with TRBD1. With V trimmed by 0 bases and J by 2 bases, 3 bases remained unmatched. The germline gives CDR1 SGDLS, CDR2 YYNGEE. The CDR3 totals 15 residues.